The 13 T cell receptor beta chains listed next were all sequenced from one sample in a study of CD8+CD57+ T cells in acquired aplastic anemia. According to the study, genomic DNA was the template for TCR beta VDJ and CDR3 profiling. TCRdb used MiXCR to reprocess the reads, holding one entry per CDR3 protein. The sample lists hundreds of thousands of distinct CDR3 sequences; around 33% were seen once. Previously, flow cytometry had revealed CD8+CD57+ cell expansion in the patients chosen for sequencing. Sequences were obtained from sorted CD4+, CD8+, or CD8+CD57+ T cells (not recorded which) from PBMCs. Source of these receptors: a human donor with aplastic anemia.

This clonotype was observed many times. The chain has TRBV5-1 and TRBJ1-2; 7 bases fit TRBD1. There are 15 residues in the CDR3. The V gene end was trimmed by 4 bases and the J gene end by 1 base; junction bases not matched to a gene: 7. Germline loops: CDR1 SGHRS, CDR2 YFSETQ. CDR3 amino acids: CASSDRRQGNYGYTF. DNA of the CDR3: TGCGCCAGCAGCGACCGAAGACAGGGTAACTATGGCTACACCTTC.

This clonotype was recorded only once. This rearrangement joins TRBV15 to TRBJ1-6; perhaps TRBD1 as D (5 bases). This CDR3 has 15 residues. Per the germline V gene, CDR1 is LNHNV and CDR2 is YYDKDF (reference sequence). V lost 3 bases and J 3 bases, leaving 9 bases between the germline ends. Here the CDR3 reads CATSRGRDYNSPLHF. CDR3 nucleotide sequence: TGTGCCACCAGCAGGGGCAGGGACTATAATTCACCCCTCCACTTT.

This clonotype was recorded at least ten times. The V and J genes are TRBV7-2 and TRBJ2-7, with TRBD2 matching over 9 bases. The CDR3 has 15 amino acids. Germline CDR1 is SGHTA and CDR2 is FQGNSA. V shed 7 bases and J 1 base; nucleotides not matched to a gene: 8. CDR3 residues: CASTLRLAVSYEQYF. The CDR3 DNA follows: TGTGCCAGCACCCTAAGACTAGCGGTATCCTACGAGCAGTACTTC.

The CDR3 reads CAIKGQGALNTEAFF. The CDR3 region has the DNA TGTGCCATCAAAGGGCAGGGGGCACTGAACACTGAAGCTTTCTTT. The rearrangement joins TRBV10-3 to TRBJ1-1; 8 bases are a match to TRBD1. CDR3 length: 15 residues. Germline CDR1 is ENHRY and CDR2 is SYGVKD. Trimming took 7 bases from V and 0 from J; bases not matched to a gene: 7.

The CDR3 DNA reads as TGCAGTGCTAGAGGACTAGCGGGGGACAATGAGCAGTTCTTC. As protein: CSARGLAGDNEQFF. The V gene is TRBV20-1, the J gene TRBJ2-1, with 12 positions matching TRBD2. V trimming: 1 base; J trimming: 5 bases; junction bases outside the gene matches: 0. This CDR3 contains 14 residues. CDR1 and CDR2 (germline): DFQATT, SNEGSKA (reference sequence).

This clonotype occurred a few times. This sequence joins TRBV5-4 and TRBJ1-2; no definite D call. The germline V gene has CDR1 SGHNT and CDR2 YYREEE (reference sequence). V lost 1 base to trimming and J lost 1 base, with 17 bases between them. There are 17 residues in the CDR3. This CDR3 is CASSLYLLIDGNYGYTF. Written as DNA, the CDR3 is TGTGCCAGCAGCTTGTATCTTTTGATCGACGGTAACTATGGCTACACCTTC.

This clonotype was found a few times. The chain uses TRBV25-1 and TRBJ2-1, with 7 positions matching TRBD1. This CDR3 contains 13 residues. Looked up from germline, CDR1 is MGHDK and CDR2 is SYGVNS. Trimming at V came to 6 bases and at J to 8 bases, leaving 7 bases not matched to a gene. The CDR3 protein is CASSLGTVDEQFF. The CDR3 nucleotides read TGTGCCAGCAGCCTCGGGACAGTCGATGAGCAGTTCTTC.

This clonotype was recorded many times. In DNA, the CDR3 is TGCAGTGCTATATACAGTGGATACTATGGCTACACCTTC. This translates into CSAIYSGYYGYTF. The rearrangement joins TRBV20-1 to TRBJ1-2; D is ambiguous. Germline CDR1 reads DFQATT; CDR2 reads SNEGSKA (reference sequence). V was cut by 4 bases and J by 3 bases, with 12 bases left in between. The CDR3 length is 13 residues.

This clonotype has more than one count but fewer than ten. The chain couples TRBV5-1 to TRBJ2-7; 14 nucleotides match TRBD2. The V and J ends lost 2 bases and 2 bases, in that order; junction bases with no gene match: 9. CDR1 is SGHRS, CDR2 YFSETQ, per germline. The CDR3 has 18 residues. CDR3 sequence: CASSFGLTSGRVPYEQYF. In nucleotides, the CDR3 is TGCGCCAGCAGCTTTGGTCTGACTAGCGGGAGGGTGCCCTACGAGCAGTACTTC. The full variable domain, rest sourced from reference TRBV5-1 and TRBJ2-7, is KAGVTQTPRYLIKTRGQQVTLSCSPISGHRSVSWYQQTPGQGLQFLFEYFSETQRNKGNFPGRFSGRQFSNSRSEMNVSTLELGDSALYLCASSFGLTSGRVPYEQYFGPGTRLTVT.

A few counts support this clonotype. The chain combines TRBV2 with TRBJ2-1; TRBD2 might be the D (6 bases). The CDR3 length is 14 residues. The germline V gene encodes CDR1 SNHLY and CDR2 FYNNEI. Trimming took off 6 bases at V and 11 bases at J, with 20 bases between the two ends. The CDR3 coding sequence is TGTGCCAGCAGCTTAGGTCGGAGGGCTACTCAGCAGTTCTTC. This translates into CASSLGRRATQQFF.

This clonotype was seen at least ten times. The chain employs TRBV5-1 and TRBJ1-1; D perhaps matches TRBD1 (5 bases). Trimming cost V 4 bases and J 1 base, with 11 bases left between them. The CDR3 contains 14 residues. CDR1 SGHRS and CDR2 YFSETQ come from the germline V gene. The DNA for the CDR3 is TGCGCCAGCAGCCCACCGGGACGGAACACTGAAGCTTTCTTT. Encoded protein: CASSPPGRNTEAFF.

This sequence joins TRBV10-3 and TRBJ1-5; D not certain. Trimming pared 6 bases from V and 11 bases from J, leaving 20 bases between. Germline V gives CDR1 ENHRY, CDR2 SYGVKD. The CDR3 spans 14 residues. The CDR3 loop reads CAISGLADQETQHF. The CDR3 nucleotides are TGTGCCATCAGCGGACTAGCGGACCAAGAGACCCAGCATTTT.

This clonotype was seen only once. One junction end disagrees with the germline gene, perhaps due to a read error. The rearrangement uses TRBV6-4 and TRBJ1-6; no reliable D call. CDR3 length: 17 residues. Germline lookup yields CDR1 MRHNA and CDR2 SNTAGT. In DNA form, the CDR3 reads TGTGCCAGCAGGGACTTGAGACGCGCTGGGGAGAATTCACCCCTCCACTTT. The encoded protein is CASRDLRRAGENSPLHF.